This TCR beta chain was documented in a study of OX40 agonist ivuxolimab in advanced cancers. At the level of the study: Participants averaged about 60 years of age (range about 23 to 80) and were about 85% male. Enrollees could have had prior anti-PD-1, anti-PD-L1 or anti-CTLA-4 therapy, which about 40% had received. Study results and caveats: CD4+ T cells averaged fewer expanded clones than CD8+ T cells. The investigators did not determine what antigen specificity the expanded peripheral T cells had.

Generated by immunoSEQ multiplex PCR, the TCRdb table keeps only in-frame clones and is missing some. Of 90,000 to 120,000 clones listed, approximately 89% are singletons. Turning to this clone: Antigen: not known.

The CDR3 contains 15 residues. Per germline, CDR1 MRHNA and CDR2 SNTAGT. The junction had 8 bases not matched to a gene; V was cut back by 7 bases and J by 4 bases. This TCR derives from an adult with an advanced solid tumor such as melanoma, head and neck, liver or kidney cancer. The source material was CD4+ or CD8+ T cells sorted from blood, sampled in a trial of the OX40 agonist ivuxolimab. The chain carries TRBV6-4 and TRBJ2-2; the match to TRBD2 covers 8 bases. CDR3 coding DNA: TGTGCCAGCACCCAAGGGACTAGTTCCACCGGGGAGCTGTTTTTT. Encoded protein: CASTQGTSSTGELFF.